This T cell receptor (beta chain) emerged from a study of blood T cell repertoires in COVID-19. Across the whole study: Samples representing acute and convalescent COVID-19 were sourced from the United States, Italy and Spain. PBMCs, B-cell-depleted T cells, or T cells were the source of the cDNA or gDNA that made up the material.

The method was immunoSEQ multiplex PCR; TCRdb's version includes in-frame clones alone and lacks a portion of them. This repertoire shows approximately 500,000 clones, approximately 85% found once; its top ten account for 3.2%. From germline, CDR1 is LGHDT and CDR2 YNNKEL (reference sequence). The CDR3 covers 15 residues. Trimming stripped 4 bases from V and 1 base from J, with 13 bases between. The receptor was derived from a human donor in a cohort sampled during active COVID-19. What was sequenced was peripheral blood. V and J are TRBV3-1 (or the pseudogene TRBV3-2) and TRBJ1-2; perhaps TRBD1 as D (6 bases). CDR3 protein: CASSLRTVFNYGYTF. The CDR3 DNA reads TGTGCCAGCAGCCTCAGGACAGTATTTAACTATGGCTACACCTTC.